This record looks at one T cell receptor beta chain sequence and its context. The antigen remains unidentified. The record originates from a study of cytomegalovirus exposure and HLA in healthy donors. As for the study in general: Counted in an early data release were roughly 87 million unique TCRs from HLA-typed donors.

In the PCR, 60 Vbeta and 13 Jbeta primers were used. Sequencing used immunoSEQ multiplex PCR; TCRdb keeps in-frame clones, though not all of them. Of some 120,000 clones in the sample, roughly 86% were seen once. Study findings and constraints: Immune exposure data for these donors was limited to CMV serostatus. When analyzed later, a missense DCLRE1C variant was found to be linked to TCR beta V- and J-gene trimming. Presence/absence analyses took donor sequencing depth as roughly uniform.

CDR1 and CDR2 from the germline V gene are PRHDT and FYEKMQ (reference sequence). Deletions cut 0 bases from V and 12 bases from J, with 12 bases between. This CDR3 has 12 residues. The TCR was taken from a man younger than 35 in good health and CMV-seronegative. Sequencing input: PBMCs. The chain has TRBV13 and TRBJ2-7, with D perhaps matching TRBD2 (6 bases). For the CDR3, the DNA is TGTGCCAGCAGCTTAGGGCCGGGACTTTCGTACTTC. Protein product: CASSLGPGLSYF.